Given below is one TCR beta chain in context. Using immunoSEQ multiplex PCR, the repertoire was profiled, and TCRdb retains in-frame clones only, with some absent. The sample records 550,000 to 650,000 clones, roughly 96% being singletons. Naive CD8 cells were CD45RO-negative, positively selected for CCR7, excluding terminally differentiated effector memory CD45RA+ cells. The data stem from a study of shared clonotypes between healthy human individuals. This CDR3 is built from 21 residues. Germline CDR1 and CDR2: SGHDN and FVKESK. Trimming removed 0 bases from V and 2 bases from J; junction bases left unmatched: 16.

Sequenced: naive CD8+ T cells sorted from blood. This chain joins TRBV14 and TRBJ2-1; 10 bases align to TRBD2. The source is a woman younger than 45 in good health. The CDR3 region has the DNA TGTGCCAGCAGCCAAGACAGGGGACTAGCGCTTATCGAACCCCCCTACAATGAGCAGTTCTTC. Its translation is CASSQDRGLALIEPPYNEQFF.